This entry lists 30 T cell receptor beta chains sequenced from one sample in a study of CD8 T cells in Susac syndrome. Reverse transcription used about 0.45 to 1 ug RNA and random hexamers. TCRdb used MiXCR to reprocess the immunoSEQ multiplex PCR reads, holding one entry per CDR3 protein. Of about 140,000 distinct CDR3 sequences in the sample, over 85% were seen once. Sequenced: CD8+ T cells from PBMCs. These receptors all stem from a human donor in good health.

The chain has TRBV29-1 and TRBJ1-2; D not resolved. Germline V gene sequence: CDR1 SQVTM, CDR2 ANQGSEA. CDR3 length: 11 residues. V was pared by 4 bases and J by 8 bases, with 11 bases between. The CDR3 DNA reads TGCAGCGTTGGGCAGGTCGGGGGCTACACCTTC. Translation gives CSVGQVGGYTF.

The chain combines TRBV5-1 with TRBJ2-1; 9 nucleotides match TRBD2. With V trimmed by 1 base and J by 8 bases, 7 bases remained unmatched. Germline V gene lookup returns CDR1 SGHRS and CDR2 YFSETQ. This CDR3 region has 15 residues. CDR3 residues: CASSLYSGRGDEQFF. CDR3 DNA sequence: TGCGCCAGCAGCTTGTATAGCGGGAGAGGGGATGAGCAGTTCTTC.

This clonotype was seen a single time. The chain is built from TRBV5-4 and TRBJ2-1; 12 nucleotides agree with TRBD2. The length of the CDR3 is 15 residues. CDR1 and CDR2 (germline): SGHNT, YYREEE (reference sequence). V shed 1 base, J shed 8 bases, and the junction held 4 bases outside the gene matches. CDR3 in amino acids: CASSLWTSGNDEQFF. CDR3 coding DNA: TGTGCCAGCAGCTTGTGGACTAGCGGGAACGATGAGCAGTTCTTC.

The rearrangement links TRBV9 to TRBJ2-3, with 10 bases identical to TRBD1. V was clipped by 3 bases and J by 3 bases; unmatched bases: 7. There are 16 residues in the CDR3. Germline values: CDR1 SGDLS, CDR2 YYNGEE. This CDR3 is CASSARDRGGTDTQYF. For the CDR3, the DNA is TGTGCCAGCAGCGCTAGGGACAGGGGAGGGACAGATACGCAGTATTTT.

The chain recombines TRBV12-3 or TRBV12-4 with TRBJ2-1; D may match TRBD1 or TRBD2 (5 bases each). The CDR3 length is 15 residues. V lost 2 bases, J lost 9 bases, and 17 bases lay in between. CDR3 residues: CASSLRPGREVEQFF. CDR3 coding DNA: TGTGCCAGCAGTTTACGACCGGGACGGGAAGTTGAGCAGTTCTTC.

This chain links TRBV12-3 or TRBV12-4 with TRBJ2-7; D possibly uses TRBD1 or TRBD2 (6 bases each). With 6 bases removed from V and 3 bases from J, the gap between germline ends came to 18 bases. The CDR3 spans 15 residues. The DNA of the CDR3 is TGTGCCAGCAGACAACTCGGGGGCAGATACTACGAGCAGTACTTC. It is translated as CASRQLGGRYYEQYF.

V gene TRBV12-3 or TRBV12-4 combines with J gene TRBJ2-1; D remains unclear. This CDR3 spans 15 amino acids. Trimming cost V 2 bases and J 0 bases, with 8 bases left between them. In DNA, the CDR3 is TGTGCCAGCAGTTTATATCTGAGCTCCTACAATGAGCAGTTCTTC. It encodes CASSLYLSSYNEQFF.

The chain combines TRBV9 with TRBJ2-1, with 11 bases lining up with TRBD2. With 4 bases clipped from V and 4 bases from J, the junction kept 10 bases outside the gene matches. Germline assignment: CDR1 SGDLS and CDR2 YYNGEE. CDR3 length: 17 residues. The CDR3, as DNA: TGTGCCAGCAGCTCCCCGACTAGCGGGAAGGGGTACAATGAGCAGTTCTTC. Translating it yields CASSSPTSGKGYNEQFF.

This clonotype was detected only a few times. The rearrangement links TRBV29-1 to TRBJ1-5, with unresolved D. The CDR3 is made up of 14 amino acids. Germline CDR1 is SQVTM and CDR2 is ANQGSEA. Trimming left V 7 bases short and J 7 bases short, with 20 bases between. CDR3 sequence (DNA): TGCAGCGCAAGGGTCGGGGAACTCGGGCAGCCCCAGCATTTT. It translates to CSARVGELGQPQHF.

The chain combines TRBV6-2 or TRBV6-3 with TRBJ1-1; D unclear. CDR3 size: 14 residues. Germline CDR1 reads MNHEY; CDR2 reads SVGEGT. V was clipped by 5 bases and J by 1 base, with 11 bases between them. The CDR3 loop is CASSLWERNTEAFF. The CDR3 DNA follows: TGTGCCAGCAGTCTCTGGGAACGGAACACTGAAGCTTTCTTT.

The chain joins TRBV18 to TRBJ2-5; D is possibly TRBD2 (6 bases). Trimming cost V 2 bases and J 3 bases, with 10 bases left between them. This CDR3 has 14 residues. Germline V lookup: CDR1 KGHSH, CDR2 LQKENI. CDR3 coding DNA: TGTGCCAGCTCACCATGGCGGGAAGAAGAGACCCAGTACTTC. Translated, it gives CASSPWREEETQYF.

The rearrangement uses TRBV12-3 or TRBV12-4 and TRBJ1-1; the D gene is possibly TRBD1 (6 bases). The CDR3 runs to 11 residues. V lost 3 bases to trimming and J lost 12 bases, with 11 bases between them. The CDR3 nucleotides read TGTGCCAGCAGTTTCGCGGGGGCATCTTTCTTT. It specifies CASSFAGASFF.

In this sample, this clonotype turned up once. The chain combines TRBV29-1 with TRBJ2-7, with TRBD2 matching 12 bases. CDR1 is SQVTM, CDR2 ANQGSEA, per germline. Trimming at V came to 5 bases and at J to 0 bases, leaving 2 bases not matched to a gene. The CDR3 totals 14 residues. The CDR3 sequence is CSVKGLAGSYEQYF. CDR3 nucleotide sequence: TGCAGCGTTAAGGGACTAGCGGGCTCCTACGAGCAGTACTTC.

The count of this clonotype is one. The V call is TRBV7-9, the J call TRBJ1-1; D is undetermined. The CDR3 covers 13 residues. Germline CDR1 and CDR2: SEHNR and FQNEAQ (reference sequence). With 3 bases removed from V and 1 base from J, the gap between germline ends came to 6 bases. Here the CDR3 reads CASSFTSNTEAFF. The CDR3, as DNA: TGTGCCAGCAGCTTCACCTCGAACACTGAAGCTTTCTTT.

The genes are TRBV29-1 and TRBJ1-2; perhaps TRBD1 as D (6 bases). Trimming shortened V by 0 bases and J by 4 bases, and 12 bases separated the two germline ends. The CDR3 sequence is 14 residues long. CDR1 and CDR2 from the germline V gene are SQVTM and ANQGSEA. CDR3 coding DNA: TGCAGCGTTGAAGATCTCCCGGACAGCTATGGCTACACCTTC. Translated, it gives CSVEDLPDSYGYTF.

The chain has TRBV5-8 and TRBJ2-7; D is possibly TRBD1 or TRBD2 (5 bases each). This CDR3 region has 12 residues. V lost 7 bases to trimming and J lost 6 bases, with 14 bases between them. CDR1 is SGHTS and CDR2 is YDEGEE in the germline V gene. The CDR3 here is CASSGAHVEQYF. In DNA, the CDR3 is TGTGCCAGCTCCGGGGCGCATGTCGAGCAGTACTTC.

This rearrangement joins TRBV7-9 to TRBJ2-1; 12 bases align to TRBD2. The CDR3 consists of 17 residues. V shed 4 bases, J shed 4 bases, and the junction held 8 bases outside the gene matches. Germline V CDR1 and CDR2: SEHNR, FQNEAQ (reference sequence). CDR3 in DNA: TGTGCCAGCAGCTCCCCTAGCGGGAGGGCCGCGTACAATGAGCAGTTCTTC. This codes for CASSSPSGRAAYNEQFF.

CDR3 in DNA: TGTGCCAGCAGCGAAAAGGTGATGGATACGCAGTATTTT. Amino acid sequence: CASSEKVMDTQYF. This chain links TRBV13 with TRBJ2-3, with unresolved D. The CDR3 loop spans 13 amino acids. Germline assignment: CDR1 PRHDT and CDR2 FYEKMQ (reference sequence). V dropped 5 bases and J dropped 6 bases, with 12 bases sitting between them.

The rearrangement joins TRBV28 to TRBJ1-1; TRBD1 might be the D (5 bases). The germline CDR1 and CDR2 sequences are MDHEN and SYDVKM. Trimming removed 5 bases at V and 11 bases at J, with 12 bases between. This CDR3 region has 11 residues. The DNA for the CDR3 is TGTGCCAGCAGTCCCGGGGGGACGGCTTTCTTT. Protein: CASSPGGTAFF. Full variable domain (remainder filled in from reference TRBV28 and TRBJ1-1): DVKVTQSSRYLVKRTGEKVFLECVQDMDHENMFWYRQDPGLGLRLIYFSYDVKMKEKGDIPEGYSVSREKKERFSLILESASTNQTSMYLCASSPGGTAFFGQGTRLTVV.

V usage is TRBV30 and J usage is TRBJ2-3; 8 positions match TRBD1. The germline CDR1 and CDR2 sequences are GTSNPN and SVGIG (reference sequence). CDR3 length: 15 amino acids. J lost 6 bases, V lost 5 bases, and 13 bases had no gene match. This CDR3 is CAWGFRDRGFDTQYF. The CDR3 nucleotides read TGTGCCTGGGGTTTTCGAGACAGGGGATTCGATACGCAGTATTTT.

The rearrangement uses TRBV27 and TRBJ1-1, with D possibly matching TRBD1 (6 bases). V was trimmed by 5 bases and J by 4 bases, leaving 14 bases between them. Germline V CDR1 and CDR2: MNHEY, SMNVEV (reference sequence). There are 14 residues in the CDR3. The DNA of the CDR3 is TGTGCCAGCAGTCAAGCAGGGGCCGTCACTGAAGCTTTCTTT. It codes for CASSQAGAVTEAFF.

The V gene is TRBV27, the J gene TRBJ2-4; 14 bases match TRBD2. With V trimmed by 5 bases and J by 9 bases, 6 bases remained unmatched. The germline gives CDR1 MNHEY, CDR2 SMNVEV (reference sequence). The CDR3 extends over 15 amino acids. CDR3: CASSMGLAGEGIQYF. CDR3 sequence (DNA): TGTGCCAGCAGTATGGGACTAGCGGGAGAAGGCATTCAGTACTTC.

This chain joins TRBV20-1 and TRBJ2-5; 7 nucleotides match TRBD2. V lost 1 base, J lost 1 base, and 9 bases stayed unmatched. CDR3 size: 16 residues. CDR1 DFQATT and CDR2 SNEGSKA come from the germline V gene (reference sequence). CDR3 sequence (DNA): TGCAGTGCTAGAGGGGGAGGGAACGGGATCCAAGAGACCCAGTACTTC. Protein: CSARGGGNGIQETQYF.

The chain employs TRBV6-2 or TRBV6-3 and TRBJ2-2; the match to TRBD1 covers 7 bases. Germline V lookup: CDR1 MNHEY, CDR2 SVGEGT. Losses at the gene ends were 6 bases for V and 4 bases for J; bases not matched to a gene: 5. The CDR3 covers 14 residues. The CDR3 sequence: CASSPGTATGELFF. CDR3 coding DNA: TGTGCCAGCAGCCCCGGGACAGCCACCGGGGAGCTGTTTTTT.

The chain has TRBV15 and TRBJ2-3; unclear D gene. The V and J ends lost 0 bases and 6 bases respectively, with 13 bases between them. The germline CDR1 and CDR2 sequences are LNHNV and YYDKDF (reference sequence). There are 15 residues in the CDR3. CDR3 in amino acids: CATSRDAKATDTQYF. In DNA form, the CDR3 reads TGTGCCACCAGCAGAGATGCGAAGGCCACGGATACGCAGTATTTT.

The V gene is TRBV27, the J gene TRBJ2-3; D unresolved. The CDR3 runs to 13 residues. Looked up from germline, CDR1 is MNHEY and CDR2 is SMNVEV (reference sequence). V was shortened by 5 bases and J by 3 bases, with 9 bases between the two germline ends. DNA of the CDR3: TGTGCCAGCAGTCCTGAACGGACAGATACGCAGTATTTT. It yields the protein CASSPERTDTQYF.

This clonotype was found once. The rearrangement uses TRBV13 and TRBJ2-1; TRBD2 matches 10 bases. Per the germline V gene, CDR1 is PRHDT and CDR2 is FYEKMQ (reference sequence). V was pared by 2 bases and J by 10 bases, with 8 bases of the junction left unmatched. CDR3 length: 15 residues. The CDR3 nucleotides read TGTGCCAGCAGCTTATTTACCGGGACTAGCGAGGAGCAGTTCTTC. Its protein is CASSLFTGTSEEQFF. Using reference TRBV13 and TRBJ2-1 for the parts outside the CDR3, the full variable domain is AAGVIQSPRHLIKEKRETATLKCYPIPRHDTVYWYQQGPGQDPQFLISFYEKMQSDKGSIPDRFSAQQFSDYHSELNMSSLELGDSALYFCASSLFTGTSEEQFFGPGTRLTVL.

This rearrangement joins TRBV30 to TRBJ2-7, with D possibly being TRBD2 (7 bases). With 3 bases removed from V and 4 bases from J, the gap between germline ends came to 19 bases. Germline CDR1 GTSNPN, CDR2 SVGIG (reference sequence). CDR3 size: 15 residues. The CDR3 is CAWSLGAGEGYEQYF. As DNA, the CDR3 is TGTGCCTGGAGCCTGGGGGCGGGAGAAGGGTACGAGCAGTACTTC.

V gene TRBV14 combines with J gene TRBJ1-2, with TRBD1 matching 8 bases. CDR3 length: 14 residues. The germline gives CDR1 SGHDN, CDR2 FVKESK. J gave up 4 bases and V 4 bases, and 5 bases lay outside the gene matches. CDR3 in amino acids: CASSPGQVGYGYTF. CDR3 DNA sequence: TGTGCCAGCAGCCCGGGACAGGTGGGCTATGGCTACACCTTC.

This CDR3 reads CASSFGGPSYQQFF. In DNA, the CDR3 is TGTGCCAGCAGCTTCGGCGGGCCGTCCTATCAGCAGTTCTTC. The rearrangement joins TRBV5-4 to TRBJ2-1; tentative D call: TRBD2 (5 bases). The CDR3 sequence is 14 residues long. Trimming took 2 bases from V and 11 from J, leaving 17 bases between them. Looked up from germline, CDR1 is SGHNT and CDR2 is YYREEE (reference sequence).